These T cell receptor beta chains were read from a single sample in a study of cytomegalovirus exposure and HLA in healthy donors. The repertoire was sequenced with immunoSEQ multiplex PCR; TCRdb's copy has only in-frame clones and lacks some. The sample lists under 200,000 clones; more than 80% were seen once. The sample comprised PBMCs. Source of these receptors: a woman in her 30s in good health and CMV-seropositive. The CDR3 runs from the conserved cysteine through the conserved F or W. The order of the fields is J gene, clone size, V gene, D gene, CDR3 protein, CDR3 DNA. D genes are given only for firm matches. Size is omitted from some rows. Given values are once, few, many or a class for expanded clones.

TRBJ1-5	NA	TRBV5-4	TRBD1	CASSSTGDSNQPQHF	TGTGCCAGCAGCTCGACAGGGGACAGCAATCAGCCCCAGCATTTT
TRBJ2-7	NA	TRBV5-5	NA	CASSLERDEQYF	TGTGCCAGCAGCTTGGAGAGGGACGAGCAGTACTTC
TRBJ2-7	NA	TRBV4-2	TRBD1	CASSQIGQGTSYEQYF	TGTGCCAGCAGCCAGATAGGACAGGGGACCTCCTACGAGCAGTACTTC
TRBJ2-5	few	TRBV7-2	TRBD1	CASSSQTGGEETQYF	TGTGCCAGCAGCAGCCAGACAGGGGGGGAGGAGACCCAGTACTTC
TRBJ2-2	once	TRBV7-9	NA	CASGDTGELFF	TGTGCCAGCGGAGATACCGGGGAGCTGTTTTTT
TRBJ1-3	NA	TRBV29-1	NA	CSGAQGNTIYF	TGCAGCGGGGCGCAGGGAAACACCATATATTTT
TRBJ1-5	NA	TRBV29-1	NA	CSVAGGRDNQPQHF	TGCAGCGTTGCCGGTGGCAGGGACAATCAGCCCCAGCATTTT
TRBJ1-2	NA	TRBV6-1	NA	CASSEITAGRYGYTF	TGTGCCAGCAGTGAAATCACGGCAGGGCGCTATGGCTACACCTTC
TRBJ2-1	few	TRBV28	TRBD2	CASTLLGGTGGGYNEQFF	TGTGCCAGCACTCTCCTCGGGGGCACCGGGGGGGGCTACAATGAGCAGTTCTTC
TRBJ2-2	NA	TRBV9	TRBD1	CASSVWVTGDTGELFF	TGTGCCAGCAGCGTATGGGTGACAGGGGACACCGGGGAGCTGTTTTTT
TRBJ2-2	NA	TRBV7-3	NA	CASSSRQGSTGELFF	TGTGCCAGCAGCTCCCGGCAGGGCTCCACCGGGGAGCTGTTTTTT
TRBJ2-7	NA	TRBV7-6	NA	CASSLVSGATYEQYF	TGTGCCAGCAGCTTAGTCTCAGGGGCAACCTACGAGCAGTACTTC
TRBJ2-1	NA	TRBV7-8	TRBD2	CASSLVPSGGANEQFF	TGTGCCAGCAGCTTAGTTCCTAGCGGGGGGGCAAATGAGCAGTTCTTC
TRBJ2-2	few	TRBV5-6	TRBD1	CASDDRGKYGGELFF	TGTGCCAGCGACGACAGGGGGAAATATGGCGGGGAGCTGTTTTTT
TRBJ2-7	NA	TRBV6-1	NA	CASSASYEQYF	TGTGCCAGCAGTGCTTCCTACGAGCAGTACTTC
TRBJ2-1	NA	TRBV4-2	NA	CASSSSFGDEQFF	TGTGCCAGCAGCTCGAGCTTCGGGGATGAGCAGTTCTTC
TRBJ1-3	NA	TRBV15	NA	CATSSEDGGNTIYF	TGTGCCACCAGCTCGGAGGATGGGGGAAACACCATATATTTT
TRBJ2-6	NA	TRBV11-2	NA	CASSLDLAGYPAGANVLTF	TGTGCCAGCAGCTTAGATTTGGCAGGGTATCCGGCTGGGGCCAACGTCCTGACTTTC
TRBJ2-2	NA	TRBV7-7	NA	CASSNRAGGELFF	TGTGCCAGCAGTAACAGGGCGGGCGGGGAGCTGTTTTTT
TRBJ1-2	NA	TRBV5-1	NA	CASSLGQSYGYTF	TGCGCCAGCAGCCTCGGACAGTCCTATGGCTACACCTTC
TRBJ2-3	NA	TRBV29-1	TRBD2	CSAGTRNTDTQYF	TGCAGCGCAGGGACTAGAAACACAGATACGCAGTATTTT
TRBJ1-2	few	TRBV5-6	NA	CASSLPGIYGYTF	TGTGCCAGCAGCTTGCCGGGGATCTATGGCTACACCTTC
TRBJ1-5	NA	TRBV9	TRBD1	CASSVQAGGGQPQHF	TGTGCCAGCAGCGTACAGGCAGGGGGCGGACAGCCCCAGCATTTT
TRBJ2-7	few	TRBV6-5	NA	CASSSRTYEQYF	TGTGCCAGCAGTTCCAGAACCTACGAGCAGTACTTC
TRBJ2-5	NA	TRBV4-3	TRBD2	CASSQKTSGGPGTQYF	TGCGCCAGCAGCCAGAAGACTAGCGGGGGCCCGGGGACCCAGTACTTC
TRBJ2-3	NA	TRBV7-3	NA	CASSRVGQDTDTQYF	TGTGCCAGCAGCCGAGTAGGACAAGACACAGATACGCAGTATTTT
TRBJ1-2	few	TRBV19	NA	CASKGRGAYGYTF	TGTGCCAGTAAGGGCAGGGGAGCCTATGGCTACACCTTC
TRBJ2-1	NA	TRBV7-8	TRBD2	CASSLALAGAHSYNEQFF	TGTGCCAGCAGCTTAGCACTAGCGGGGGCCCACTCCTACAATGAGCAGTTCTTC
TRBJ1-1	once	TRBV11-2	NA	CASSLAASGAEAFF	TGTGCCAGCAGCTTAGCGGCATCTGGGGCGGAAGCTTTCTTT
TRBJ1-5	NA	TRBV20-1	NA	CSVAASQPQHF	TGCAGTGTCGCGGCTTCACAGCCCCAGCATTTT
TRBJ2-7	NA	TRBV7-2	NA	CASSPTRTSYEQYF	TGTGCCAGCAGCCCTACCCGGACATCATACGAGCAGTACTTC
TRBJ2-2	NA	TRBV15	TRBD2	CATSTIAGGPNTGELFF	TGTGCCACCAGCACTATAGCGGGGGGGCCCAACACCGGGGAGCTGTTTTTT
TRBJ2-4	NA	TRBV7-9	NA	CASSAGALAPKNIQYF	TGTGCCAGCAGCGCAGGTGCCCTAGCGCCCAAAAACATTCAGTACTTC
TRBJ2-5	NA	TRBV20-1	NA	CSARDRKTQYF	TGCAGTGCTAGAGATAGAAAGACCCAGTACTTC
TRBJ1-1	NA	TRBV6-5	NA	CASSLWRNTEAFF	TGTGCCAGCAGCCTTTGGAGGAACACTGAAGCTTTCTTT
TRBJ2-2	NA	TRBV6-1	NA	CASSEAPGSAGELFF	TGTGCCAGCAGTGAAGCGCCGGGGTCGGCCGGGGAGCTGTTTTTT
TRBJ1-1	once	TRBV30	NA	CAWRGRGTEAFF	TGTGCCTGGAGGGGGAGGGGCACTGAAGCTTTCTTT
TRBJ2-3	NA	TRBV11-2	NA	CASSLWGPGEGTDTQYF	TGTGCCAGCAGCTTATGGGGCCCGGGAGAGGGGACAGATACGCAGTATTTT
TRBJ1-5	few	TRBV6-6	TRBD1	CASSTRTGPYQPQHF	TGTGCCAGCAGTACCCGGACAGGCCCCTATCAGCCCCAGCATTTT
TRBJ1-2	NA	TRBV27	NA	CASSPQGFNYGYTF	TGTGCCAGCAGTCCCCAGGGGTTTAACTATGGCTACACCTTC
TRBJ2-5	NA	TRBV27	NA	CASSLLPPAQGQETQYF	TGTGCCAGCAGTTTATTACCACCCGCGCAGGGCCAAGAGACCCAGTACTTC
TRBJ2-1	NA	TRBV11-3	TRBD2	CASSLRTSGYNEQFF	TGTGCCAGCAGCTTACGGACTAGCGGATACAATGAGCAGTTCTTC
TRBJ2-7	NA	TRBV5-1	NA	CASSLPSDEQYF	TGCGCCAGCAGCTTGCCTTCCGACGAGCAGTACTTC
TRBJ1-6	NA	TRBV4-3	NA	CASSQEEQGGSEESSPLHF	TGCGCCAGCAGCCAAGAGGAACAGGGAGGGTCGGAGGAGAGTTCACCCCTCCACTTT
TRBJ1-5	NA	TRBV30	NA	CAWTGRGKNQPQHF	TGTGCCTGGACCGGTCGGGGGAAAAATCAGCCCCAGCATTTT
TRBJ2-4	NA	TRBV30	TRBD2	CAWGGGVVQYF	TGTGCCTGGGGGGGAGGGGTAGTTCAGTACTTC
TRBJ1-2	NA	TRBV5-4	NA	CASSLRGSDYGYTF	TGTGCCAGCAGCTTGAGGGGCAGCGACTATGGCTACACCTTC
TRBJ1-5	NA	TRBV5-1	NA	CASSLTGWEGQPQHF	TGCGCCAGCAGCTTGACAGGGTGGGAGGGTCAGCCCCAGCATTTT
TRBJ2-1	NA	TRBV2	NA	CASTSEGGGYNEQFF	TGTGCCAGCACCTCGGAAGGGGGGGGGTACAATGAGCAGTTCTTC
TRBJ2-3	NA	TRBV10-3	NA	CAISAETDTQYF	TGTGCCATCAGTGCGGAGACAGATACGCAGTATTTT
TRBJ2-1	NA	TRBV23-1	NA	CASSPHRVYNEQFF	TGCGCCAGCAGTCCCCACAGGGTCTACAATGAGCAGTTCTTC
TRBJ1-2	few	TRBV7-9	NA	CASSFSGYYGYTF	TGTGCCAGCAGCTTTTCAGGGTACTATGGCTACACCTTC
TRBJ2-7	NA	TRBV21-1	NA	CASRGQEVSYEQYF	TGTGCCAGCCGGGGACAGGAGGTCTCCTACGAGCAGTACTTC
TRBJ1-6	NA	TRBV9	NA	CASGRGSSYNSPLHF	TGTGCCAGCGGGCGTGGGAGCTCCTATAATTCACCCCTCCACTTT
TRBJ1-2	NA	TRBV4-3	NA	CASSQLAGGVDGYTF	TGCGCCAGCAGCCAACTGGCGGGGGGGGTGGATGGCTACACCTTC
TRBJ1-2	once	TRBV7-9	NA	CASSPLVTEAGYTF	TGTGCCAGCAGCCCCCTGGTGACAGAGGCTGGCTACACCTTC
TRBJ1-2	NA	TRBV7-9	TRBD1	CASSYKDRGRNGYTF	TGTGCCAGCAGCTACAAGGACAGGGGGAGGAATGGCTACACCTTC
TRBJ2-1	NA	TRBV7-2	TRBD2	CASSLRFRSGGYEQFF	TGTGCCAGCAGCTTACGGTTCAGATCGGGAGGGTATGAGCAGTTCTTC
TRBJ2-2	NA	TRBV5-6	TRBD1	CASSITGGTNTGELFF	TGTGCCAGCAGCATCACAGGGGGGACGAACACCGGGGAGCTGTTTTTT